The 11 T cell receptor beta chains in this list originate from one sample, sequenced in a study of cytomegalovirus exposure and HLA in healthy donors. The PCR contained 60 Vbeta and 13 Jbeta primers. TCRdb's copy holds only in-frame clones and misses some; the assay was immunoSEQ multiplex PCR. The sample shows 180,000 or so clones, around 75% of them seen only once. Sequenced: PBMCs. These receptors were obtained from a female donor in good health and CMV-seronegative.

This rearrangement joins TRBV7-2 to TRBJ1-1; TRBD1 might be the D (5 bases). CDR1 and CDR2 from the germline V gene are SGHTA and FQGNSA. The CDR3 extends over 15 amino acids. Trimming removed 5 bases from V and 5 bases from J, with 18 bases in between. The DNA for the CDR3 is TGTGCCAGCAGCACAGGACAAGAATTATGGACTGAAGCTTTCTTT. Its protein product is CASSTGQELWTEAFF.

The chain employs TRBV4-3 and TRBJ2-2, with D uncertain. The germline CDR1 and CDR2 sequences are LGHNA and YSLEER. The V end was cut by 1 base, the J end by 2 bases, with 11 bases between. The CDR3 runs 16 residues. As DNA, the CDR3 is TGCGCCAGCAGCCAAGTCGACTGGTATAACACCGGGGAGCTGTTTTTT. Protein product: CASSQVDWYNTGELFF.

This clone has only one observation. The rearrangement joins TRBV11-2 to TRBJ2-2; tentative D call: TRBD1 (6 bases). This CDR3 has 14 amino acids. Deletions cut 5 bases from V and 10 bases from J, with 17 bases between. Germline assignment: CDR1 SGHAT and CDR2 FQNNGV. CDR3 DNA sequence: TGTGCCAGCAGCCGAATCCGGACAGTCGAGGAGCTGTTTTTT. It is translated as CASSRIRTVEELFF.

This clone has a handful of counts. This rearrangement joins TRBV6-6 to TRBJ2-7, with 8 bases matching TRBD2. From germline, CDR1 is MNHNY and CDR2 SVGAGI (reference sequence). This CDR3 spans 14 amino acids. Germline trimming cut 6 bases from V and 4 bases from J; bases unmatched to any gene: 8. This CDR3 is CASSPRAGVYEQYF. The CDR3 DNA reads as TGTGCCAGCAGCCCCAGAGCGGGGGTATACGAGCAGTACTTC.

This clone showed up just once. The chain couples TRBV11-1 to TRBJ1-2; the match to TRBD1 covers 8 bases. In germline, CDR1 is SGHAT, CDR2 FQDESV (reference sequence). CDR3 length: 15 residues. J gave up 4 bases and V 5 bases, and 9 bases lay outside the gene matches. The CDR3 region is CASSRGQGGSYGYTF. CDR3 nucleotide sequence: TGTGCCAGCAGCCGTGGACAGGGAGGGAGCTATGGCTACACCTTC.

The J gene is TRBJ2-7, the V gene TRBV4-2, with 9 bases aligning to TRBD2. The CDR3 covers 17 residues. After removal of 1 base from V and 1 base from J, the junction contained 8 bases not matched to a gene. Germline assignment: CDR1 LGHNA and CDR2 YNFKEQ. CDR3 amino acids: CASSQGAPSGRSYEQYF. CDR3 sequence (DNA): TGTGCCAGCAGCCAAGGAGCCCCCAGCGGGAGGTCCTACGAGCAGTACTTC.

The rearrangement joins TRBV27 to TRBJ2-7; the match to TRBD2 covers 15 bases. V lost 4 bases to trimming and J lost 8 bases; unmatched junction nucleotides: 6. This CDR3 spans 15 amino acids. Germline assignment: CDR1 MNHEY and CDR2 SMNVEV (reference sequence). This chain's CDR3 is CASSSPGTSGRKQYF. The CDR3 nucleotides are TGTGCCAGCAGTTCCCCCGGGACTAGCGGGAGGAAGCAGTACTTC.

CDR3 loop: CASRGLGGYGYTF. The CDR3, as DNA: TGTGCCAGCAGGGGGCTAGGAGGGTATGGCTACACCTTC. The V call is TRBV27, the J call TRBJ1-2; a weak D match, TRBD1 (5 bases). Per the germline V gene, CDR1 is MNHEY and CDR2 is SMNVEV (reference sequence). V lost 6 bases and J lost 5, with 13 bases in between. The CDR3 has 13 residues.

This clone turned up a few times. The V and J genes are TRBV27 and TRBJ1-5; D gene uncertain. The V end was cut by 4 bases, the J end by 6 bases, with 10 bases between. The CDR3 is made up of 13 amino acids. CDR1 MNHEY and CDR2 SMNVEV come from the germline V gene (reference sequence). In DNA, the CDR3 is TGTGCCAGCAGTTCCCTCGGGAGTCAGCCCCAGCATTTT. Residues: CASSSLGSQPQHF.

CDR3 nucleotide sequence: TGTGCCAGCGAGGGGGCCGTAAGCTCCTACAATGAGCAGTTCTTC. This gives the protein CASEGAVSSYNEQFF. The chain employs TRBV7-9 and TRBJ2-1; the match to TRBD1 covers 7 bases. From germline, CDR1 is SEHNR and CDR2 FQNEAQ (reference sequence). Losses at the gene ends were 8 bases for V and 0 bases for J; bases not matched to a gene: 7. The CDR3 runs to 15 residues.

The chain has TRBV9 and TRBJ2-1; the D gene is possibly TRBD2 (6 bases). This CDR3 spans 13 amino acids. Trimming cost V 4 bases and J 7 bases, with 12 bases left between them. The germline V gene has CDR1 SGDLS and CDR2 YYNGEE. The CDR3 sequence: CASSPYRENEQFF. CDR3 sequence (DNA): TGTGCCAGCAGCCCCTACCGGGAGAATGAGCAGTTCTTC.